This T cell receptor beta chain was documented in a study of cytotoxic CD8 clonotypes in ibrutinib-treated CLL. Roughly 2 micrograms of genomic DNA (from cryopreserved PBMCs) were used for TCR beta libraries. Whole-study findings and limits: Sample timing was unmatched between remission and later-progressing patients; lymph nodes unstudied. Rare overall, public clonotypes shrank or held steady under therapy.

With respect to this clone: The target antigen is unknown.

Germline CDR1 and CDR2: MNHEY and SMNVEV (reference sequence). CDR3 length equals 13 residues. V shed 5 bases, J shed 9 bases, and the junction held 9 bases outside the gene matches. TCRdb's copy holds only in-frame clones and misses some; the assay was immunoSEQ multiplex PCR. The data hold 300,000 to 400,000 clones, with around 66% observed a single time. This specimen consisted of PBMCs, obtained after 36 months of ibrutinib treatment. The receptor's source is a human donor with chronic lymphocytic leukemia. The rearrangement joins TRBV27 to TRBJ2-7; 8 positions agree with TRBD1. The CDR3 loop is CASSTWTGPSQYF. CDR3 coding DNA: TGTGCCAGCAGTACCTGGACAGGGCCGTCGCAGTACTTC.